Presented here are 9 T cell receptor beta chains from one specimen sequenced in a study of blood T cells in healthy people across ages. A sample-barcoded 5' primer and a J-beta primer mix were used in a second PCR of roughly 6 to 12 cycles. TCRdb processed the 5' RACE reads anew with MiXCR; each CDR3 protein has one entry. The sample holds 1.5 million to 1.9 million distinct CDR3 sequences, about 45% seen once. The sequencing sample was made of blood. The receptor source for this set is a woman aged 18-29 years in good health.

This clonotype has ten or more counts. At one of its ends the junction is not consistent with the germline gene, which may arise from a read error. CDR3 sequence (DNA): TGTGCCAGCAGCCAAGCAGGCACCGATACGCAGTATTTT. Its protein product is CASSQAGTDTQYF. J is TRBJ2-3 and V is TRBV3-1; the D is unclear. This CDR3 region has 13 residues. Germline CDR1 reads LGHDT; CDR2 reads YNNKEL (reference sequence).

The genes are TRBV20-1 and TRBJ2-7, with a tentative D call TRBD2 (5 bases). Trimming stripped 6 bases from V and 4 bases from J, with 13 bases between. Germline CDR1 is DFQATT and CDR2 is SNEGSKA (reference sequence). CDR3 length equals 12 residues. CDR3 nucleotide sequence: TGCAGTGCCAACGACGGGGATTACGAGCAGTACTTC. Amino acids: CSANDGDYEQYF.

This rearrangement joins TRBV25-1 to TRBJ1-1; D not resolved. V gave up 3 bases and J gave up 3 bases, with 8 bases separating them. The CDR3 is 13 residues long. Germline loops: CDR1 MGHDK, CDR2 SYGVNS. CDR3 sequence: CASSETYHTEAFF. For the CDR3, the DNA is TGTGCCAGCAGTGAGACATACCACACTGAAGCTTTCTTT.

The chain has TRBV3-1 and TRBJ2-3, with 12 positions matching TRBD2. This CDR3 contains 17 residues. CDR1 LGHDT and CDR2 YNNKEL come from the germline V gene (reference sequence). Germline trimming cut 0 bases from V and 2 bases from J; bases unmatched to any gene: 3. This CDR3 reads CASSQERLAGVTDTQYF. In DNA form, the CDR3 reads TGTGCCAGCAGCCAAGAGAGACTAGCGGGGGTCACAGATACGCAGTATTTT.

This chain connects TRBV5-1 to TRBJ2-7; D perhaps matches TRBD2 (6 bases). CDR1 and CDR2 (germline): SGHRS, YFSETQ. V was shortened by 6 bases and J by 2 bases, with 15 bases between the two germline ends. The CDR3 loop spans 14 amino acids. In nucleotides, the CDR3 is TGCGCCAGCAACCTTGCCCCGGGGGCCTACGAGCAGTACTTC. Translated, it gives CASNLAPGAYEQYF.

The genes are TRBV3-1 and TRBJ2-1; the D gene could be TRBD1 or TRBD2 (5 bases each). V was pared by 3 bases and J by 2 bases, with 11 bases between. The CDR3 has 15 residues. Germline CDR1 reads LGHDT; CDR2 reads YNNKEL (reference sequence). CDR3 region: CASSQSLGAYNEQFF. In DNA, the CDR3 is TGTGCCAGCAGCCAGTCCCTGGGGGCCTACAATGAGCAGTTCTTC.

This clonotype was seen once. In DNA form, the CDR3 reads TGTGCCAGCAGCTTAGAGGTTAGCGAGAACACCGGGGAGCTGTTTTTT. Encoded protein: CASSLEVSENTGELFF. J is TRBJ2-2 and V is TRBV13; D might be TRBD2 (5 bases). V was pared by 1 base and J by 1 base, with 10 bases between. The CDR3 spans 16 residues. Germline assignment: CDR1 PRHDT and CDR2 FYEKMQ (reference sequence).

The V and J genes are TRBV29-1 and TRBJ2-7, with TRBD1 as a possible D gene (5 bases). Germline assignment: CDR1 SQVTM and CDR2 ANQGSEA. V was shortened by 7 bases and J by 2 bases, with 12 bases between the two germline ends. The CDR3 loop spans 12 amino acids. The CDR3 spells CSAGHGPYEQYF. In DNA form, the CDR3 reads TGCAGCGCTGGACACGGTCCCTACGAGCAGTACTTC.

V usage is TRBV7-9 and J usage is TRBJ1-3, with D maybe TRBD1 (6 bases). The CDR3 is made up of 16 amino acids. Trimming left V 5 bases short and J 0 bases short, with 14 bases between. Germline V gene data show CDR1 as SEHNR and CDR2 as FQNEAQ (reference sequence). The CDR3 spells CASSSRDTNSGNTIYF. Written as DNA, the CDR3 is TGTGCCAGCAGCAGCCGGGACACCAACTCTGGAAACACCATATATTTT. Full variable domain (outside the CDR3, taken from reference TRBV7-9 and TRBJ1-3): DTGVSQNPRHKITKRGQNVTFRCDPISEHNRLYWYRQTLGQGPEFLTYFQNEAQLEKSRLLSDRFSAERPKGSFSTLEIQRTEQGDSAMYLCASSSRDTNSGNTIYFGEGSWLTVV.